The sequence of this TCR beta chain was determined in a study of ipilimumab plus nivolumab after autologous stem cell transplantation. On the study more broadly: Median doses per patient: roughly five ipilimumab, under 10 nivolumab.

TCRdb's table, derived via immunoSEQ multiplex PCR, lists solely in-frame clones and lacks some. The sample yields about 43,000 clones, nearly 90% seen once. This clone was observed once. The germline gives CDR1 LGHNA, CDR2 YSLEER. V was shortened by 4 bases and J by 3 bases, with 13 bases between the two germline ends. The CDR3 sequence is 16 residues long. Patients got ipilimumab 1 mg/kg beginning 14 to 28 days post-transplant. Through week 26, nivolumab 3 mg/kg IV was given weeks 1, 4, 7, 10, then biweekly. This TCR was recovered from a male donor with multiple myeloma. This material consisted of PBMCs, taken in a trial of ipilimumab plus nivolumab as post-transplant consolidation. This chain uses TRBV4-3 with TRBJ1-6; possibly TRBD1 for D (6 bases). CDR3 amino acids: CASSPRDTSYNSPLHF. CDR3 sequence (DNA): TGCGCCAGCAGCCCGAGGGACACCAGCTATAATTCACCCCTCCACTTT.